This TCR beta chain was sequenced during a study of shared T cell receptors in the human thymus. Using immunoSEQ multiplex PCR, the repertoire was profiled, and TCRdb retains in-frame clones only, with some absent. The sample has some 720,000 clones; roughly 90% are singletons. Germline V CDR1 and CDR2: LGHNA, YSLEER. The V end was cut by 5 bases, the J end by 0 bases, with 14 bases between. The CDR3 spans 16 residues. These same data were also listed under a study on human thymus T cells.

The chain recombines TRBV4-3 with TRBJ2-1; tentative D call: TRBD2 (5 bases). This TCR was sampled from a boy younger than two with a congenital heart defect. Sample: thymocytes. The CDR3 loop reads CASSVNGKSSYNEQFF. CDR3 bases: TGCGCCAGCAGCGTTAACGGGAAGAGCTCCTACAATGAGCAGTTCTTC.